This TCR beta chain was identified in a study of cytomegalovirus exposure and HLA in healthy donors. Study findings and constraints: Some V segments, including TRBV6-2 and TRBV6-3, were excluded as indistinguishable. Most TCR sequences proved rare, with some public TCRs found in many donors.

There are 18 residues in the CDR3. Germline V gene lookup returns CDR1 MDHEN and CDR2 SYDVKM. The V end lost 6 bases, the J end lost 2 bases, and 22 bases lay between the germline ends. As to this clone: The antigen remains undetermined.

Both 60 Vbeta primers and 13 Jbeta primers went into the PCR. The protocol was immunoSEQ multiplex PCR, while the TCRdb copy is restricted to in-frame clones and leaves out a portion. The top ten hold approximately 1.8% of the sample, which has 150,000 to 200,000 clones, around 83% seen once. This chain links TRBV28 with TRBJ1-4; D remains unclear. The sequencing input was PBMCs. The receptor's source is a man between 35 and 55 years old in good health and CMV-seropositive. CDR3 region: CASSPRPGLVRTNEKLFF. CDR3 bases: TGTGCCAGCAGCCCGCGCCCGGGGTTAGTAAGGACTAATGAAAAACTGTTTTTT.